These 18 T cell receptor beta chains came from one sample sequenced in a study of blood T cell repertoires in COVID-19. Here immunoSEQ multiplex PCR was the method, and the copy in TCRdb shows in-frame clones only, minus some. The sample holds about 170,000 clones, approximately 86% seen once. The specimen was peripheral blood. These receptors were collected from a man between 65 and 80 years old with acute or convalescent COVID-19.

V usage is TRBV18 and J usage is TRBJ2-3; 8 bases are shared with TRBD2. J gave up 4 bases and V 3 bases, and 6 bases lay outside the gene matches. Germline-derived CDR1 and CDR2 are KGHSH and LQKENI. This CDR3 is built from 15 residues. CDR3 protein: CASSPAGGGADTQYF. The CDR3 DNA sequence: TGTGCCAGCTCACCGGCGGGGGGTGGTGCAGATACGCAGTATTTT.

The genes are TRBV5-1 and TRBJ2-3, with TRBD1 as a possible D gene (5 bases). The CDR3 is made up of 16 amino acids. V lost 3 bases, J lost 2 bases, and 16 bases lay in between. Germline CDR1 and CDR2: SGHRS and YFSETQ. CDR3 sequence (DNA): TGCGCCAGCAGCTCCGAAAATCCAGGGCTCACAGATACGCAGTATTTT. It yields the protein CASSSENPGLTDTQYF.

V is TRBV19 and J is TRBJ1-2; D is undetermined. Per the germline V gene, CDR1 is LNHDA and CDR2 is SQIVND (reference sequence). The CDR3 runs to 13 residues. With 6 bases removed from V and 5 bases from J, the gap between germline ends came to 13 bases. This chain's CDR3 is CASRETVLYGYTF. The CDR3 nucleotides are TGTGCCAGTAGGGAGACCGTTCTGTATGGCTACACCTTC.

The chain recombines TRBV5-8 with TRBJ2-1; 7 bases are a match to TRBD2. Germline V lookup: CDR1 SGHTS, CDR2 YDEGEE. The CDR3 sequence is 15 residues long. V shed 0 bases, J shed 2 bases, and the junction held 2 bases outside the gene matches. The DNA of the CDR3 is TGTGCCAGCAGCTTGGGCGGGAGTCCCTACAATGAGCAGTTCTTC. The encoded protein is CASSLGGSPYNEQFF.

This chain joins TRBV14 and TRBJ2-3; TRBD1 matches at 7 bases. Germline assignment: CDR1 SGHDN and CDR2 FVKESK. The CDR3 totals 15 residues. V lost 4 bases, J lost 2 bases, and 6 bases stayed unmatched. The chain's CDR3 is CASSLRTGLTDTQYF. The CDR3 coding sequence is TGTGCCAGCAGCCTAAGGACAGGACTCACAGATACGCAGTATTTT.

The CDR3 loop reads CASSPTANYGYTF. The CDR3 nucleotides read TGCGCCAGCAGCCCGACAGCAAACTATGGCTACACCTTC. J is TRBJ1-2 and V is TRBV5-1; possibly TRBD1 for D (5 bases). Per germline, CDR1 SGHRS and CDR2 YFSETQ. V shed 4 bases and J shed 2 bases, with 9 bases lying between them. This CDR3 contains 13 residues.

The chain links TRBV28 to TRBJ1-5, with 11 bases identical to TRBD1. Germline loops: CDR1 MDHEN, CDR2 SYDVKM. This CDR3 contains 16 residues. The ends lost 3 bases at V and 7 bases at J; junction bases unmatched: 8. The chain's CDR3 is CASSLGGTGGGQPQHF. As DNA, the CDR3 is TGTGCCAGCAGTTTGGGAGGGACAGGGGGAGGACAGCCCCAGCATTTT.

This chain connects TRBV15 to TRBJ2-7, with a tentative D call TRBD2 (5 bases). The CDR3 contains 13 residues. Germline lookup yields CDR1 LNHNV and CDR2 YYDKDF (reference sequence). The ends were cut back, 4 bases at V and 3 bases at J, with 10 bases in the middle. CDR3 sequence: CATSNGLSYEQYF. The CDR3 DNA sequence: TGTGCCACCAGCAACGGACTGAGCTACGAGCAGTACTTC.

The rearrangement joins TRBV4-3 to TRBJ2-7, with a tentative D call TRBD1 (5 bases). This CDR3 region has 14 residues. Trimming shortened V by 1 base and J by 5 bases, and 12 bases separated the two germline ends. Germline assignment: CDR1 LGHNA and CDR2 YSLEER. The CDR3 loop reads CASSQVGEFHEQYF. CDR3 coding DNA: TGCGCCAGCAGCCAAGTAGGGGAATTCCACGAGCAGTACTTC.

The rearrangement links TRBV5-1 to TRBJ2-5, with 7 bases identical to TRBD1. The CDR3 has 15 amino acids. CDR1 and CDR2 from the germline V gene are SGHRS and YFSETQ. The V gene end was trimmed by 3 bases and the J gene end by 1 base; junction bases not matched to a gene: 6. For the CDR3, the DNA is TGCGCCAGCAGCTGGATGACAGGGTCCCAAGAGACCCAGTACTTC. The encoded protein is CASSWMTGSQETQYF.

The rearrangement uses TRBV5-4 and TRBJ1-2; D possibly corresponds to TRBD1 (6 bases). The CDR3 totals 13 residues. The germline V and J ends were trimmed by 2 bases and 4 bases, with 9 bases remaining between them. The germline V gene encodes CDR1 SGHNT and CDR2 YYREEE (reference sequence). The CDR3 loop is CASSFQGPYGYTF. CDR3 sequence (DNA): TGTGCCAGCAGCTTCCAGGGGCCCTATGGCTACACCTTC.

The chain is built from TRBV28 and TRBJ2-1; 12 bases match TRBD1. Trimming removed 10 bases from V and 5 bases from J; junction bases left unmatched: 6. Germline CDR1 MDHEN, CDR2 SYDVKM. The CDR3 is 14 amino acids. DNA for the CDR3: TGTGCCACCCTGGGACAGGGGGCCCACAATGAGCAGTTCTTC. Encoded protein: CATLGQGAHNEQFF.

The rearrangement joins TRBV9 to TRBJ1-2; 7 bases align to TRBD1. The trim removed 0 bases at V and 2 bases at J, leaving 1 base unmatched. Per germline, CDR1 SGDLS and CDR2 YYNGEE. The CDR3 is made up of 14 amino acids. CDR3 nucleotide sequence: TGTGCCAGCAGCGTAGGGGACAGAAACTATGGCTACACCTTC. This sequence encodes CASSVGDRNYGYTF. Full variable domain (remainder filled in from reference TRBV9 and TRBJ1-2): DSGVTQTPKHLITATGQRVTLRCSPRSGDLSVYWYQQSLDQGLQFLIQYYNGEERAKGNILERFSAQQFPDLHSELNLSSLELGDSALYFCASSVGDRNYGYTFGSGTRLTVV.

V and J are TRBV5-4 and TRBJ2-3, with D perhaps matching TRBD2 (7 bases). This CDR3 comprises 16 residues. V was trimmed by 0 bases and J by 4 bases, leaving 15 bases between them. Germline V gene lookup returns CDR1 SGHNT and CDR2 YYREEE (reference sequence). Here the CDR3 DNA reads TGTGCCAGCAGCTTGGCCGGGCGGGGGCGGGCAGATACGCAGTATTTT. Its translation is CASSLAGRGRADTQYF.

This clone occurred once. The J gene is TRBJ2-2, the V gene TRBV4-1; tentative D call: TRBD1 (5 bases). V lost 0 bases to trimming and J lost 1 base, with 12 bases between them. The CDR3 contains 17 residues. Germline assignment: CDR1 MGHRA and CDR2 YSYEKL. CDR3 protein: CASSQDGALGNTGELFF. DNA of the CDR3: TGCGCCAGCAGCCAAGATGGGGCCCTAGGGAACACCGGGGAGCTGTTTTTT.

The chain is built from TRBV6-1 and TRBJ2-5; 7 nucleotides align to TRBD2. CDR1 is MNHNS and CDR2 is SASEGT in the germline V gene. The CDR3 has 16 residues. The J segment lost 0 bases and the V segment lost 3 bases, leaving 7 bases of the junction unmatched. The CDR3 bases are TGTGCCAGCAGTGATGCTCTAGCGGAGTACCAAGAGACCCAGTACTTC. This sequence encodes CASSDALAEYQETQYF.

The chain has TRBV5-1 and TRBJ2-4; tentatively, D is TRBD1 (5 bases). Trimming took 0 bases from V and 1 from J, leaving 11 bases between them. Germline values: CDR1 SGHRS, CDR2 YFSETQ. This CDR3 spans 16 amino acids. The CDR3 reads CASSLEGREAKNIQYF. CDR3 nucleotide sequence: TGCGCCAGCAGCTTGGAGGGGCGCGAGGCCAAAAACATTCAGTACTTC.

This chain uses TRBV6-2 or TRBV6-3 with TRBJ2-1; D is unresolved. V gave up 4 bases and J gave up 8 bases, with 9 bases separating them. This CDR3 comprises 12 residues. The V gene's germline CDR1 is MNHEY and CDR2 SVGEGT. The CDR3 region has the DNA TGTGCCAGCAGTTCGCCCAGGCATGAGCAGTTCTTC. It yields the protein CASSSPRHEQFF.